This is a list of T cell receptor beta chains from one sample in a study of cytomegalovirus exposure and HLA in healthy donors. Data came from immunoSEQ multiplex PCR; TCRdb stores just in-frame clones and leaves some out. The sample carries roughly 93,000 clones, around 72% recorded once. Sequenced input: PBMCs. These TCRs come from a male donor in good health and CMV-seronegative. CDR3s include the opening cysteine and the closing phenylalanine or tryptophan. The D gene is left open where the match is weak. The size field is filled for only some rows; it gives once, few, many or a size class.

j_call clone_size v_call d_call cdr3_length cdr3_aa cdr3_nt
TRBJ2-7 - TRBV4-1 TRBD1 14 CASSPAGTGCEQYF TGCGCCAGCAGCCCGGCCGGGACAGGGTGCGAGCAGTACTTC
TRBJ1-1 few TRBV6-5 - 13 CASRFTTRAEAFF TGTGCCAGCAGATTTACGACGAGGGCTGAAGCTTTCTTT
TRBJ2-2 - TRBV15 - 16 CATSRDPGATTGELFF TGTGCCACCAGCAGAGATCCAGGGGCAACCACCGGGGAGCTGTTTTTT
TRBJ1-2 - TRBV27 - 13 CASSFDRNYGYTF TGTGCCAGCAGTTTTGACAGGAACTATGGCTACACCTTC
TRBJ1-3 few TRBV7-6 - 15 CASSLVQLSGNTIYF TGTGCCAGCAGCTTAGTACAGCTCTCTGGAAACACCATATATTTT
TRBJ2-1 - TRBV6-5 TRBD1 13 CASSPQGEHEQFF TGTGCCAGCAGTCCACAGGGGGAACATGAGCAGTTCTTC
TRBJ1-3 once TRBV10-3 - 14 CAISDRDLGNTIYF TGTGCCATCAGTGATAGAGATCTCGGAAACACCATATATTTT
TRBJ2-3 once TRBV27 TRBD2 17 CASSLSGGTFSTDTQYF TGTGCCAGCAGTTTATCGGGGGGGACGTTTAGCACAGATACGCAGTATTTT
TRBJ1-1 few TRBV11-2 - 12 CASSFGFTEAFF TGTGCCAGCAGCTTCGGGTTCACTGAAGCTTTCTTT
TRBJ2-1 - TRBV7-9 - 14 CASSLGRILYEQFF TGTGCCAGCAGCTTAGGGAGGATCCTGTATGAGCAGTTCTTC
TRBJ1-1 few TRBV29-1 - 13 CSVEDPGGTEAFF TGCAGCGTTGAAGATCCCGGGGGCACTGAAGCTTTCTTT
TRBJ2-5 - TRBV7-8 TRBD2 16 CASSWSGGRATETQYF TGTGCCAGCAGCTGGAGTGGCGGGAGGGCCACCGAGACCCAGTACTTC
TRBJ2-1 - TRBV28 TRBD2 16 CASSVPGLALDNEQFF TGTGCCAGCAGTGTACCGGGACTAGCGTTAGACAATGAGCAGTTCTTC
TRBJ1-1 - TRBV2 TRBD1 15 CASRDRGLMNTEAFF TGTGCCAGCAGGGACAGGGGGCTGATGAACACTGAAGCTTTCTTT
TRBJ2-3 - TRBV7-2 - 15 CASSLFRIDTDTQYF TGTGCCAGCAGCTTATTCAGAATTGACACAGATACGCAGTATTTT
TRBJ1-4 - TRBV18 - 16 CASSPTSGASNEKLFF TGTGCCAGCTCACCGACCTCGGGAGCGAGTAATGAAAAACTGTTTTTT
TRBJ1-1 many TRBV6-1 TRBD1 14 CASSEATGATEAFF TGTGCCAGCAGTGAAGCGACAGGGGCGACTGAAGCTTTCTTT
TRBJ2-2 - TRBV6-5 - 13 CASKYGSTGELFF TGTGCCAGCAAGTACGGGAGCACCGGGGAGCTGTTTTTT
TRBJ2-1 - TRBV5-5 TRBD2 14 CASSLGLAFSEQFF TGTGCCAGCAGCTTGGGACTAGCATTCAGTGAGCAGTTCTTC
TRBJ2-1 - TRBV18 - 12 CASSTTGNEQFF TGTGCCAGCTCAACAACAGGGAATGAGCAGTTCTTC
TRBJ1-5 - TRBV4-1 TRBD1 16 CASSLFYNRGDQPQHF TGCGCCAGCAGTCTCTTTTACAACAGGGGGGATCAGCCCCAGCATTTT
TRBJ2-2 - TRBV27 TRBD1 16 CASSPDRVDWDGELFF TGTGCCAGCAGTCCCGACAGGGTAGACTGGGACGGGGAGCTGTTTTTT
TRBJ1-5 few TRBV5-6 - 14 CASSLGGSNQPQHF TGTGCCAGCAGCCTGGGTGGGAGTAATCAGCCCCAGCATTTT
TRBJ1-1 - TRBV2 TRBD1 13 CASSEDRGTEAFF TGTGCCAGCAGTGAGGACAGGGGCACTGAAGCTTTCTTT
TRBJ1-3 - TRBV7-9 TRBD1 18 CSSSLATGTGGSGNTIYF TGTTCCAGCAGCTTAGCTACCGGGACAGGGGGCTCTGGAAACACCATATATTTT
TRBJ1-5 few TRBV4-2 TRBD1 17 CASSSRQGLDSNQPQHF TGTGCCAGCAGCTCCCGACAGGGCCTGGATAGCAATCAGCCCCAGCATTTT
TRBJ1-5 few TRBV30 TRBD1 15 CAWGSGTGGDQPQHF TGTGCCTGGGGGTCAGGGACAGGGGGCGATCAGCCCCAGCATTTT
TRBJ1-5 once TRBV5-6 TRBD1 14 CASSFTGGDQPQHF TGTGCCAGCAGCTTCACAGGGGGAGATCAGCCCCAGCATTTT
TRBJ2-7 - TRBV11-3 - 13 CASSLDEVREQYF TGTGCCAGCAGCTTAGATGAGGTCCGGGAGCAGTACTTC
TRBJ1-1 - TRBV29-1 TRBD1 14 CSVNRGTANTEAFF TGCAGCGTTAACAGGGGAACGGCGAACACTGAAGCTTTCTTT
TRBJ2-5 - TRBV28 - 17 CASSTSKREMYQETQYF TGTGCCAGCAGCACCTCTAAGAGGGAGATGTACCAAGAGACCCAGTACTTC
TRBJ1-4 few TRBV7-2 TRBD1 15 CASSIDRGVSEKLFF TGTGCCAGCAGCATAGACAGGGGTGTAAGTGAAAAACTGTTTTTT
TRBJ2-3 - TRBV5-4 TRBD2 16 CASSSSSGSWADTQYF TGTGCCAGCAGCTCCTCTAGCGGGAGTTGGGCAGATACGCAGTATTTT
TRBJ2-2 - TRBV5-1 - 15 CASNPGLADSGELFF TGCGCCAGCAACCCAGGGTTAGCCGACTCCGGGGAGCTGTTTTTT
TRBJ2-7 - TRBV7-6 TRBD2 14 CASSLGAGRDEQYF TGTGCCAGCAGCTTAGGGGCAGGGAGGGACGAGCAGTACTTC
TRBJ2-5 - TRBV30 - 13 CAWSVLRKETQYF TGTGCCTGGAGTGTACTCAGGAAAGAGACCCAGTACTTC
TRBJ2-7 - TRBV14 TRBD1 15 CASSLTTGTVYEQYF TGTGCCAGCAGCCTAACGACAGGGACGGTGTACGAGCAGTACTTC
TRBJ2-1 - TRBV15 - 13 CATSRVQTDEQFF TGTGCCACCAGCAGAGTACAGACCGATGAGCAGTTCTTC
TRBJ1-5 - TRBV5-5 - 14 CASSLGGQDQPQHF TGTGCCAGCAGCTTGGGGGGCCAGGATCAGCCCCAGCATTTT
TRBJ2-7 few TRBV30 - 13 CAWSVIGIREQYF TGTGCCTGGAGTGTAATCGGGATCCGGGAGCAGTACTTC
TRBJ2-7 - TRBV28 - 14 CASSFEAGNYEQYF TGTGCCAGCAGTTTTGAGGCAGGGAACTACGAGCAGTACTTC
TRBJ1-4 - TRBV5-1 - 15 CASSPLTGYNEKLFF TGCGCCAGCAGCCCTTTGACAGGCTATAATGAAAAACTGTTTTTT
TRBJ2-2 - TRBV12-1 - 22 CASSLVPLGLAGYSLDTGELFF TGTGCCAGCAGCTTGGTCCCACTTGGGCTAGCGGGATACTCTCTAGACACCGGGGAGCTGTTTTTT
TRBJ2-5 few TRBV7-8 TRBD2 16 CASSLVIAGGQETQYF TGTGCCAGCAGCTTAGTGATAGCGGGAGGGCAAGAGACCCAGTACTTC
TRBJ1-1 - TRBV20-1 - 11 CSALDAEEAFF TGCAGTGCGTTAGACGCGGAGGAAGCTTTCTTT